This T cell receptor (beta chain) stems from a study of CD8+CD57+ T cells in acquired aplastic anemia. The TCR beta profiling, which covered VDJ combination and CDR3 sequence, was carried out using genomic DNA as the template. TCRdb re-called the reads with MiXCR, one entry per CDR3 protein. In the table there are around 180,000 distinct CDR3 sequences, 60% to 70% of which are singletons. A note on this clonotype: Its antigen remains unidentified.

Findings and caveats of the study: Significance was not reached for CD8+ Simpson's diversity between patients and controls.

This TCR was sampled from a human donor in good health. The specimen was sorted CD4+, CD8+, or CD8+CD57+ T cells (not recorded which) from PBMCs.

As DNA, the CDR3 is TGTGCCATCAGTGCTCAGCGGGGGACCTACGAGCAGTACTTC. Translated: CAISAQRGTYEQYF. The rearrangement uses TRBV10-3 and TRBJ2-7; 8 positions match TRBD2. Germline V gene data show CDR1 as ENHRY and CDR2 as SYGVKD. CDR3 length equals 14 residues. V lost 4 bases to trimming and J lost 2 bases; unmatched junction nucleotides: 4.